The entry below describes one T cell receptor (beta chain). These data belong to a study of T cells after yellow fever vaccination. The overall study: Preparing low-cell-number fractions relied on SMART-Seq v4 Ultra Low Input.

The V gene's germline CDR1 is SGHTA and CDR2 FQGNSA. The CDR3 consists of 14 residues. Trimming stripped 1 base from V and 1 base from J, with 5 bases between. MiXCR, applied by TCRdb to the 5' RACE reads, yields one record per CDR3 protein. The table includes 400,000 or so distinct CDR3 sequences, around a tenth detected once. The J gene is TRBJ1-3, the V gene TRBV7-2; D unclear. The material sequenced was PBMCs, taken on the day of the first yellow fever vaccination. The clonotype comes from a man aged 18 to 35 who received the YFV17D yellow fever vaccine. The CDR3 coding sequence is TGTGCCAGCAGCTTAGAGTTATCTGGAAACACCATATATTTT. Its protein is CASSLELSGNTIYF.